This TCR beta chain originates from a study of blood T cell repertoires in COVID-19. Overall study context: Italy, Spain and the United States were the sources of the convalescent and acute COVID-19 samples. From T cells, B-cell-depleted T cells, or PBMCs came the material, which was cDNA or gDNA.

Germline-derived CDR1 and CDR2 are LNHDA and SQIVND (reference sequence). CDR3 length: 16 residues. V gave up 3 bases and J gave up 2 bases; unmatched junction bases: 7. Per the original methods: Nucleated cell number was recorded as an estimate derived from reference gene primer amplification. This table comes from immunoSEQ multiplex PCR, and its TCRdb copy is limited to in-frame clones, with some not included. V, J and clone size derive from that table, while D and trimming were established from the DNA sequence. The table includes 100,000 to 150,000 clones, around 74% detected once. Recruited during active infection, patients (from Seattle) were subsequently followed longitudinally.

The receptor was derived from a man at least 80 years old with COVID-19, enrolled during active disease. The V call is TRBV19, the J call TRBJ1-5; 7 nucleotides agree with TRBD1. Sample: peripheral blood. The CDR3 region is CASSIGGTVGNQPQHF. For the CDR3, the DNA is TGTGCCAGTAGTATCGGTGGGACAGTGGGCAATCAGCCCCAGCATTTT.